These T cell receptor beta chains were read from a single sample in a study of PD-1 blockade in classical Hodgkin lymphoma. Profiling relied on immunoSEQ multiplex PCR, and the TCRdb table lists in-frame clones only, not all of them. The sample consists of about 32,000 clones, approximately 85% of them appearing once. The material was peripheral blood mononuclear cells (PBMCs), obtained before the fourth cycle of nivolumab. The receptor set was obtained from a human donor with classical Hodgkin lymphoma. Both conserved end residues are part of each CDR3. D genes are given only for firm matches. Only some rows state a clone size, as once, few, many or a class for expanded clones.

v_gene: TRBV28
d_gene: NA
j_gene: TRBJ2-3
abundance: NA
CDR3nt: TGTGCCAGCAGGGACCCTAGGCAGGTCTGGCGGGGCAAACCAGATACGCAGTATTTT
CDR3aa: CASRDPRQVWRGKPDTQYF

v_gene: TRBV5-1
d_gene: NA
j_gene: TRBJ2-7
abundance: NA
CDR3nt: TGCGCCACCAGAGACGGGACCGGGTACGAGCAGTACTTC
CDR3aa: CATRDGTGYEQYF

v_gene: TRBV11-3
d_gene: NA
j_gene: TRBJ2-2
abundance: NA
CDR3nt: TGTGCCAGCAGCTTAAGTGGGGCCGGGGAGCTGTTTTTT
CDR3aa: CASSLSGAGELFF

v_gene: TRBV5-5
d_gene: NA
j_gene: TRBJ1-5
abundance: NA
CDR3nt: TGTGCCAGCAGCTTGTGGGGTAGGACACCTCAGCCCCAGCATTTT
CDR3aa: CASSLWGRTPQPQHF

v_gene: TRBV28
d_gene: NA
j_gene: TRBJ2-7
abundance: NA
CDR3nt: TGTGCCAGCAGAATGGGGGGTAGCTCAGTGCAGTACTTC
CDR3aa: CASRMGGSSVQYF

v_gene: TRBV10-3
d_gene: NA
j_gene: TRBJ1-1
abundance: NA
CDR3nt: TGTGCCATCAGTGAGGACAGAGGGGAGGCTTTCTTT
CDR3aa: CAISEDRGEAFF

v_gene: TRBV9
d_gene: NA
j_gene: TRBJ1-1
abundance: NA
CDR3nt: TGTGCCAGCAGCGTAGGGGAGGGGTTGCAGACTGAAGCTTTCTTT
CDR3aa: CASSVGEGLQTEAFF

v_gene: TRBV5-1
d_gene: NA
j_gene: TRBJ1-6
abundance: NA
CDR3nt: TGCGCCAGCAGCTTGCTCGGGGAGAGCTCCTATAATTCACCCCTCCACTTT
CDR3aa: CASSLLGESSYNSPLHF

v_gene: TRBV5-1
d_gene: TRBD1
j_gene: TRBJ2-2
abundance: NA
CDR3nt: TGCGCCAGCAGCTGGACAGGGGGCAACACCGGGGAGCTGTTTTTT
CDR3aa: CASSWTGGNTGELFF

v_gene: TRBV10-3
d_gene: NA
j_gene: TRBJ1-2
abundance: NA
CDR3nt: TGTGCCATCAGTGAGTCCTCCCCCCGGAGGACCTATGGCTACACCTTC
CDR3aa: CAISESSPRRTYGYTF

v_gene: TRBV4-1
d_gene: NA
j_gene: TRBJ2-1
abundance: medium-sized
CDR3nt: TGCGCCAGCAGCCTTTACCACAGTGGGTACAATGAGCAGTTCTTC
CDR3aa: CASSLYHSGYNEQFF

v_gene: TRBV10-3
d_gene: TRBD2
j_gene: TRBJ2-5
abundance: NA
CDR3nt: TGTGCCATCAGTGAGGACGGGGGGGGGACCCAGTACTTC
CDR3aa: CAISEDGGGTQYF

v_gene: TRBV28
d_gene: NA
j_gene: TRBJ2-1
abundance: NA
CDR3nt: TGTGCCAGCAGTGCCCCAGGGGCCAGCTCCTACAATGAGCAGTTCTTC
CDR3aa: CASSAPGASSYNEQFF

v_gene: TRBV7-2
d_gene: NA
j_gene: TRBJ2-3
abundance: NA
CDR3nt: TGTGCCAGCAGCTTACGCGCCATTATTGTTGATACGCAGTATTTT
CDR3aa: CASSLRAIIVDTQYF

v_gene: TRBV5-1
d_gene: TRBD1
j_gene: TRBJ1-1
abundance: NA
CDR3nt: TGCGCCAGCAGCAATCACCTCAGCCAACAGGGGGCAGGCACTGAAGCTTTCTTT
CDR3aa: CASSNHLSQQGAGTEAFF

v_gene: TRBV5-5
d_gene: NA
j_gene: TRBJ2-7
abundance: NA
CDR3nt: TGTGCCAGCAGCTTGTATTTAGGGACAAGCGACGAGCAGTACTTC
CDR3aa: CASSLYLGTSDEQYF

v_gene: TRBV18
d_gene: NA
j_gene: TRBJ1-1
abundance: NA
CDR3nt: TGTGCCAGCTCACCAAGGGTCTCTGAAGCTTTCTTT
CDR3aa: CASSPRVSEAFF

v_gene: TRBV27
d_gene: NA
j_gene: TRBJ1-5
abundance: NA
CDR3nt: TGTGCCAGCAGTTTTTCGGGGCCTAATCAGCCCCAGCATTTT
CDR3aa: CASSFSGPNQPQHF

v_gene: TRBV28
d_gene: TRBD2
j_gene: TRBJ2-7
abundance: NA
CDR3nt: TGTGCCAGCAGTTCATCCTTCTCGGGAGGGAGCTCCTACGAGCAGTACTTC
CDR3aa: CASSSSFSGGSSYEQYF

v_gene: TRBV7-8
d_gene: NA
j_gene: TRBJ1-2
abundance: NA
CDR3nt: TGTGCCAGCAGCTTCCGGACAATCTATGGCTACACCTTC
CDR3aa: CASSFRTIYGYTF

v_gene: TRBV5-1
d_gene: NA
j_gene: TRBJ2-5
abundance: NA
CDR3nt: TGCGCCAGCAGACCAACACCGTACCAAGAGACCCAGTACTTC
CDR3aa: CASRPTPYQETQYF

v_gene: TRBV6-1
d_gene: NA
j_gene: TRBJ1-1
abundance: NA
CDR3nt: TGTGCCAGCAGTGTCAGGGAGAACACTGAAGCTTTCTTT
CDR3aa: CASSVRENTEAFF

v_gene: TRBV19
d_gene: NA
j_gene: TRBJ1-5
abundance: few
CDR3nt: TGTGCCAGTAGTATTGGGGGGGCCGGAGTACGCAATCAGCCCCAGCATTTT
CDR3aa: CASSIGGAGVRNQPQHF

v_gene: TRBV30
d_gene: NA
j_gene: TRBJ1-4
abundance: once
CDR3nt: TGTGCCTGGAGTGTTACCAGGCGAGCTAATGAAAAACTGTTTTTT
CDR3aa: CAWSVTRRANEKLFF

v_gene: TRBV19
d_gene: NA
j_gene: TRBJ1-2
abundance: NA
CDR3nt: TGTGCCAGTAGTATGCGGGGAAGTGGCTACACCTTC
CDR3aa: CASSMRGSGYTF

v_gene: TRBV5-4
d_gene: NA
j_gene: TRBJ2-2
abundance: NA
CDR3nt: TGTGCCAGCAGCTTGAGGTGGGGGGCGGGACCCCAGAAGGCCGGGGAGCTGTTTTTT
CDR3aa: CASSLRWGAGPQKAGELFF

v_gene: TRBV10-3
d_gene: TRBD1
j_gene: TRBJ1-3
abundance: NA
CDR3nt: TGTGCCATCAGTGAAACAGGGGGAATAAACACCATATATTTT
CDR3aa: CAISETGGINTIYF

v_gene: TRBV14
d_gene: NA
j_gene: TRBJ2-2
abundance: NA
CDR3nt: TGTGCCAGCAGCCAAGTTCCTGGGGCCGGGGAGCTGTTTTTT
CDR3aa: CASSQVPGAGELFF

v_gene: TRBV27
d_gene: NA
j_gene: TRBJ2-3
abundance: NA
CDR3nt: TGTGCCAGCACCCCGGGGGGCCAGAGCACAGATACGCAGTATTTT
CDR3aa: CASTPGGQSTDTQYF

v_gene: TRBV14
d_gene: TRBD2
j_gene: TRBJ2-1
abundance: NA
CDR3nt: TGTGCCAGCAGCCAAGGGAGAGGAGGCGGGAGGGTTAATGAGCAGTTCTTC
CDR3aa: CASSQGRGGGRVNEQFF

v_gene: TRBV10-1
d_gene: NA
j_gene: TRBJ1-1
abundance: NA
CDR3nt: TGCGCCAGCAGCTATCCTGGGGGAATTGCTTTCTTT
CDR3aa: CASSYPGGIAFF

v_gene: TRBV6-4
d_gene: NA
j_gene: TRBJ2-3
abundance: NA
CDR3nt: TGTGCCAGCAGCCCAGAGCTGGGGAGCACAGATACGCAGTATTTT
CDR3aa: CASSPELGSTDTQYF

v_gene: TRBV5-1
d_gene: NA
j_gene: TRBJ1-5
abundance: NA
CDR3nt: TGCGCCAGCAGCTTGGAAGGTTTCGATCAGCCCCAGCATTTT
CDR3aa: CASSLEGFDQPQHF

v_gene: TRBV6-1
d_gene: NA
j_gene: TRBJ1-1
abundance: NA
CDR3nt: TGTGCCAGCAGCGACCTGGGGCGAGGCACTGAAGCTTTCTTT
CDR3aa: CASSDLGRGTEAFF

v_gene: TRBV25-1
d_gene: TRBD2
j_gene: TRBJ2-3
abundance: NA
CDR3nt: TGTGCCAGCAGTGTAGAACTAGCGGGGGGAAGCACAGATACGCAGTATTTT
CDR3aa: CASSVELAGGSTDTQYF

v_gene: TRBV4-1
d_gene: TRBD1
j_gene: TRBJ1-2
abundance: once
CDR3nt: TGCGCCAGCAGCCAAGCGACAGGGGCGCAGCGGGGCTACACCTTC
CDR3aa: CASSQATGAQRGYTF

v_gene: TRBV13
d_gene: NA
j_gene: TRBJ1-3
abundance: NA
CDR3nt: TGTGCCAGCAGCTTGCAGGGAGAAGGCGACACCATATATTTT
CDR3aa: CASSLQGEGDTIYF

v_gene: TRBV28
d_gene: TRBD1
j_gene: TRBJ1-3
abundance: NA
CDR3nt: TGTGCCAGCAATTTTGCCCCAACAGGGGCAGCAGGGTCTGGAAACACCATATATTTT
CDR3aa: CASNFAPTGAAGSGNTIYF

v_gene: TRBV15
d_gene: NA
j_gene: TRBJ2-7
abundance: NA
CDR3nt: TGTGCCACGGCAATACAGGGTAGCTCCTACGAGCAGTACTTC
CDR3aa: CATAIQGSSYEQYF

v_gene: TRBV5-6
d_gene: TRBD1
j_gene: TRBJ1-2
abundance: once
CDR3nt: TGTGCCAGCAGCTTGGGACCACAGGGGGCGAGCGGCTATGGCTACACCTTC
CDR3aa: CASSLGPQGASGYGYTF

v_gene: TRBV9
d_gene: NA
j_gene: TRBJ1-6
abundance: NA
CDR3nt: TGTGCCAGCAGCGTAGTATACAATTCACCCCTCCACTTT
CDR3aa: CASSVVYNSPLHF

v_gene: TRBV7-9
d_gene: NA
j_gene: TRBJ2-7
abundance: NA
CDR3nt: TGTGCCAGCAGCGGGACGGTAAGCTCCTACGAGCAGTACTTC
CDR3aa: CASSGTVSSYEQYF

v_gene: TRBV7-6
d_gene: NA
j_gene: TRBJ1-3
abundance: NA
CDR3nt: TGTGCCAGCAGCCCCGCTTACGCTGGAAACACCATATATTTT
CDR3aa: CASSPAYAGNTIYF

v_gene: TRBV2
d_gene: TRBD1
j_gene: TRBJ1-6
abundance: NA
CDR3nt: TGTGCCAGCAGTGAAAACAGGGGGAATTCACCCCTCCACTTT
CDR3aa: CASSENRGNSPLHF

v_gene: TRBV30
d_gene: NA
j_gene: TRBJ2-3
abundance: NA
CDR3nt: TGTGCCTGGAGTGTAGGAATTGGGGACGGTGATACGCAGTATTTT
CDR3aa: CAWSVGIGDGDTQYF